This T cell receptor (beta chain) is drawn from a study of cytomegalovirus exposure and HLA in healthy donors. The PCR ran on 60 Vbeta and 13 Jbeta primers. Libraries were prepared by immunoSEQ multiplex PCR; TCRdb keeps only in-frame clonotypes and omits some of them. The table lists roughly 120,000 clones, around 80% of them singletons, with approximately 2% in the top ten. Note on this clone: What it binds is unknown.

Losses at the gene ends were 2 bases for V and 2 bases for J; bases not matched to a gene: 8. Germline CDR1 is LGHNA and CDR2 is YNFKEQ. This CDR3 comprises 16 residues. Study-wide results and limits: Equally common other TCR beta chains were less clonally expanded than HLA-associated ones, a later analysis found.

This clonotype was sampled from a man aged 50 to 60 in good health and CMV-seronegative. Sequencing was done on a sample of PBMCs. V usage is TRBV4-2 and J usage is TRBJ2-7, with 8 bases aligning to TRBD1. The CDR3 DNA sequence: TGTGCCAGCAGCCAACTTACCAGGGGGCGACCCTACGAGCAGTACTTC. It specifies CASSQLTRGRPYEQYF.